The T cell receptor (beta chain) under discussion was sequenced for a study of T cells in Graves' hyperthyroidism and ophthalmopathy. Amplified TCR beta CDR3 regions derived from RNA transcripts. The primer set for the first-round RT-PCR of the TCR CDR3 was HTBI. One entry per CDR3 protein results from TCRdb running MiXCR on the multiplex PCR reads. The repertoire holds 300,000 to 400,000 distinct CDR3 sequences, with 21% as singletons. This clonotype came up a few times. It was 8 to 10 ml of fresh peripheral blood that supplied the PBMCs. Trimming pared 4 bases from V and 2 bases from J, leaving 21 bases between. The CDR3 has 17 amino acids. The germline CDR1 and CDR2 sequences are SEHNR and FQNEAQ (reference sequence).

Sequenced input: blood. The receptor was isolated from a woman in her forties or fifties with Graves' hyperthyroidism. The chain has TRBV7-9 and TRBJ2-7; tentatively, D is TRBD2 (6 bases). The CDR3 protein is CASSSTNTSLFPYEQYF. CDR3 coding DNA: TGTGCCAGCAGCTCGACGAACACTAGCCTATTCCCCTACGAGCAGTACTTC.